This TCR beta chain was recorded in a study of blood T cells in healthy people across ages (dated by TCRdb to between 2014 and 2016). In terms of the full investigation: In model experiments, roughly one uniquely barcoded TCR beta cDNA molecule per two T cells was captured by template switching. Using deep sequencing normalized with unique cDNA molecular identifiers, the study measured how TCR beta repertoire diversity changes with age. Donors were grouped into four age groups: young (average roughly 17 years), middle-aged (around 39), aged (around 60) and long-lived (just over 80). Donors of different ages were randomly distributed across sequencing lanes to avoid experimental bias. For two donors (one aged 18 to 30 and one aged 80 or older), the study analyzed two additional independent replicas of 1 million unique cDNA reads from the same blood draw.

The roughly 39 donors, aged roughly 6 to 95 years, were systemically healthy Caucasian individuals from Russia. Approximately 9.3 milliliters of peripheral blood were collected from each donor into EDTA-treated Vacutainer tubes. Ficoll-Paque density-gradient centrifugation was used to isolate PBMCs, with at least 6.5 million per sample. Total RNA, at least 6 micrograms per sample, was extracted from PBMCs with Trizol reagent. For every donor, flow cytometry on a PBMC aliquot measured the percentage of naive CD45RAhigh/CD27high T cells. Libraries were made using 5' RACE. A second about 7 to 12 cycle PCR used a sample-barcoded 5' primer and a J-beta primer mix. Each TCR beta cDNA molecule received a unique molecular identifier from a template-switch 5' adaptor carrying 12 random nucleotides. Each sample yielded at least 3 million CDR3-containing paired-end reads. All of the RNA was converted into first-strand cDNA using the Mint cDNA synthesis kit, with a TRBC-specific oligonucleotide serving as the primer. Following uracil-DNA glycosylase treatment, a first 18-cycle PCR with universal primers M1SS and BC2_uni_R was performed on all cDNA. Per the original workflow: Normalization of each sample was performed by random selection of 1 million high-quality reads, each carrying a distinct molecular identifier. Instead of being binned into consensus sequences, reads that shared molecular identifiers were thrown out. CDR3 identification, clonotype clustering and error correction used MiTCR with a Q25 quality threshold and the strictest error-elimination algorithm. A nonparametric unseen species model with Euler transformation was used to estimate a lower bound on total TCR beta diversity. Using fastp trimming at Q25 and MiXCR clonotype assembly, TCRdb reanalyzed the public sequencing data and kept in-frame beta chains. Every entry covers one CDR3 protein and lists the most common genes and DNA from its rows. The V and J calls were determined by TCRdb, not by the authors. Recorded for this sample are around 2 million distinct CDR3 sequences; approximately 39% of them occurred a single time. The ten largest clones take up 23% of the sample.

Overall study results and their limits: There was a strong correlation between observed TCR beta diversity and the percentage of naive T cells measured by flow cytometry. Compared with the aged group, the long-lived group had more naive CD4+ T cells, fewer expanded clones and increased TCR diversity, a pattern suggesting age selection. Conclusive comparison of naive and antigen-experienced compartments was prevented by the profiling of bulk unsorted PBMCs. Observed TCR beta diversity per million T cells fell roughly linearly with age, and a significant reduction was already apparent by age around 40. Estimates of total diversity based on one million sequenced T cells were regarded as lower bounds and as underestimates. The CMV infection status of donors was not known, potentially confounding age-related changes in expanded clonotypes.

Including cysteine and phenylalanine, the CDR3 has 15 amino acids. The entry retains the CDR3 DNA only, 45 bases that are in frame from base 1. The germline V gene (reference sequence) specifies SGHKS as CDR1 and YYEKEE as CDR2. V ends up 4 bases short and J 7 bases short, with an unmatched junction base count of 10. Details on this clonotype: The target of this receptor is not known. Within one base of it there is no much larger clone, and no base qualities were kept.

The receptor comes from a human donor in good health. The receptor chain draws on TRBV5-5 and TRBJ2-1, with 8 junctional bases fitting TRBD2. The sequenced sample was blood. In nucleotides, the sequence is TGTGCCAGCAGCCCTCCCCGCGGGGGGAGTAATGAGCAGTTCTTC. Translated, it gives CASSPPRGGSNEQFF. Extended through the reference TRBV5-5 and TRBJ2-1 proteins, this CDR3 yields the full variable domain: DAGVTQSPTHLIKTRGQQVTLRCSPISGHKSVSWYQQVLGQGPQFIFQYYEKEERGRGNFPDRFSARQFPNYSSELNVNALLLGDSALYLCASSPPRGGSNEQFFGPGTRLTVL.